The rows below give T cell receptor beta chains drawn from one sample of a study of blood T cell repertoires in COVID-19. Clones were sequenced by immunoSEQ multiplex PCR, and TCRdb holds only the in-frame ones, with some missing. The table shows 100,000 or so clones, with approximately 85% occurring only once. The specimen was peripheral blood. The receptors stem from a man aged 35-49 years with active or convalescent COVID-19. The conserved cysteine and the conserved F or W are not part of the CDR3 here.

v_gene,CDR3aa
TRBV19,ASIARGGELF
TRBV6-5,ASEDRDSYEQY
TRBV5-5,ASSFLGAANTEAF
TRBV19,ASSIRLAGYETQY
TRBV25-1,ASSGTGWDTEAF
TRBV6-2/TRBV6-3,ASSFGGAGETQY
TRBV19,ASTPASGAYEQY
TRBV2,ASRGGTYEQY
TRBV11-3,ASSPSGSAHTGELF
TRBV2,ASRETGRSGANVLT
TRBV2,ASSETSGGLQETQY
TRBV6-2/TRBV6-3,ASSLAGVSDTQY
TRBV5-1,ASSLGDRNQPQH
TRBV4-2,ASSQGEGSYNEQF
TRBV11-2,ASSRPRGPRNTEAF
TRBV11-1,ASSLEGDRRNTEAF
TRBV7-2,ASSQTLAGGDYEQY
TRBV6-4,ASSDSDNNEQF
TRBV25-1,ASSAQGYGYT
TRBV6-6,ASRSRGGRSNQPQH
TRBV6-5,ASRIRDTSTDTQY
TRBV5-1,ASSLEGGRLYEQY
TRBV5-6,ASTFQGGKNSPLH
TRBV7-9,ASSLGGGRISAHEQY
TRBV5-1,ASRVAGAYTDTQY
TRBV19,ATRNPGVWNSPLH
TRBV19,ASGSGGAVNEQF
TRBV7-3,ASSLKGSYNSPLH
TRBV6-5,ASSYSSGTGANVLT
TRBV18,ASSLAKGEPQH
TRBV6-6,ASSRRDSSYEQY
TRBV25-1,ASSDRGQGHEKLF
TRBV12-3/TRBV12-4,ASTTGGGYGYT
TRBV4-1,ASSQLGQGSGNTIY
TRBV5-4,ASSLGHSYEQY
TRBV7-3,ASSLRSTRDRGPGELF
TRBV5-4,ASSKIAGGPGKNTGELF
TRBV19,ASSDGGPLSNQPQH
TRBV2,ASSEWDSIFNTEAF
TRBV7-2,ASRPRDRANTEAF
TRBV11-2,ASSSNRVAEAF
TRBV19,ASSIGLAGVDEQF
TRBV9,ASSVDPVRGTDTQY
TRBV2,ASSQKDRVNQPQH
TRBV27,ASSLVGGTGNTIY
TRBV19,ASSVSSGGLETQY
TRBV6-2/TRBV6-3,ASSYPRALGETQY
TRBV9,ASSLEQLNTEAF
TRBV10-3,AIRGTSENTEAF
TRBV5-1,ASSLGGGNTGELF